Below are 16 T cell receptor beta chains sequenced from a single sample in a study of vaccination effects on CD4 cells after COVID-19. Isolating CD4+ T cells followed approximately nine days of culture. A PCR test confirmed that the person had SARS-CoV-2 infection between March and December 2020. Either the BNT162b2 or mRNA-1273 vaccine was given to participants in two doses. No antigen has been assigned to these receptors. TCRdb's table, derived via immunoSEQ multiplex PCR, lists solely in-frame clones and lacks some. Of tens of thousands of clones in the sample, around 75% were seen once. This specimen was CD4+ T cells from PBMCs cultured without peptide, taken after COVID-19 vaccination. The receptors come from a human donor who had a prior SARS-CoV-2 infection.

Only one count was recorded for this clone. J is TRBJ2-1 and V is TRBV9; D gene unclear. V was pared by 4 bases and J by 0 bases, with 11 bases between. This CDR3 comprises 15 residues. Looked up from germline, CDR1 is SGDLS and CDR2 is YYNGEE. The CDR3, as DNA: TGTGCCAGCAGCACCGACATACGCTCCTACAATGAGCAGTTCTTC. Encoded protein: CASSTDIRSYNEQFF.

With respect to this clone: The junction and the germline gene differ at one end; a read error may be behind it. This chain connects TRBV7-7 to TRBJ2-2; no firm D call. CDR1 is SSHAT and CDR2 is FNYEAQ in the germline V gene (reference sequence). This CDR3 contains 13 residues. CDR3 region: CASSLDGPGELFF. The CDR3, as DNA: TGTGCTAGCAGCTTAGACGGACCCGGGGAGCTGTTTTTT.

DNA for the CDR3: TGCGCCAGCAGCTTGGAGGGGGGGCCTGGCTACACCTTC. It codes for CASSLEGGPGYTF. The rearrangement joins TRBV5-1 to TRBJ1-2, with a tentative D call TRBD1 (6 bases). The V gene lost 0 bases and the J gene lost 7 bases, with 10 bases spanning the gap. Looked up from germline, CDR1 is SGHRS and CDR2 is YFSETQ. The CDR3 spans 13 residues.

This clone was picked up one time. The chain links TRBV28 to TRBJ1-2; D possibly corresponds to TRBD1 (6 bases). V was shortened by 6 bases and J by 8 bases, with 13 bases between the two germline ends. The CDR3 is 12 residues long. The V gene's germline CDR1 is MDHEN and CDR2 SYDVKM. DNA for the CDR3: TGTGCCAGCAGGCCGGACAGTCGCGGCTACACCTTC. Encoded protein: CASRPDSRGYTF.

The J gene is TRBJ1-6, the V gene TRBV6-5; D may be TRBD1 (6 bases). Looked up from germline, CDR1 is MNHEY and CDR2 is SVGAGI. CDR3 size: 13 residues. V was shortened by 6 bases and J by 7 bases, with 10 bases between the two germline ends. In DNA, the CDR3 is TGTGCCAGCAGACAGGGATACAATTCACCCCTCCACTTT. Translation gives CASRQGYNSPLHF.

The chain couples TRBV2 to TRBJ1-5; D unclear. CDR1 is SNHLY and CDR2 is FYNNEI in the germline V gene. Trimming removed 6 bases at V and 0 bases at J, with 9 bases between. This CDR3 region has 14 residues. The CDR3 loop reads CASREAYSNQPQHF. DNA of the CDR3: TGTGCCAGCAGGGAGGCCTATAGCAATCAGCCCCAGCATTTT.

This clone came up a few times. The genes are TRBV25-1 and TRBJ2-5; 8 bases fit TRBD2. The CDR3 is 16 amino acids. Trimming cost V 4 bases and J 0 bases; bases outside gene matches: 7. The germline V gene encodes CDR1 MGHDK and CDR2 SYGVNS. CDR3: CASSGGLAGNQETQYF. The CDR3 region has the DNA TGTGCCAGCAGTGGGGGTTTAGCGGGGAACCAAGAGACCCAGTACTTC.

The gene calls are TRBV5-6 and TRBJ2-7; 10 positions agree with TRBD2. Germline trimming cut 0 bases from V and 1 base from J; bases unmatched to any gene: 10. This CDR3 spans 18 amino acids. CDR1 and CDR2 (germline): SGHDT, YYEEEE. The CDR3 spells CASSLVGGLAGVSYEQYF. For the CDR3, the DNA is TGTGCCAGCAGCTTGGTCGGGGGTCTAGCGGGGGTTTCCTACGAGCAGTACTTC.

This sequence joins TRBV6-5 and TRBJ2-1, with D perhaps given as TRBD1 or TRBD2 (5 bases each). The V end was cut by 5 bases, the J end by 9 bases, with 17 bases between. Germline assignment: CDR1 MNHEY and CDR2 SVGAGI. The CDR3 extends over 14 amino acids. CDR3 amino acids: CASSTSWGSGEQFF. The CDR3 nucleotides are TGTGCCAGCAGTACCTCTTGGGGGAGCGGTGAGCAGTTCTTC.

The V gene is TRBV2, the J gene TRBJ2-7; D is tentatively TRBD1 or TRBD2 (5 bases each). Germline values: CDR1 SNHLY, CDR2 FYNNEI. The length of the CDR3 is 13 residues. The germline V and J ends were trimmed by 5 bases and 2 bases, with 10 bases remaining between them. CDR3 residues: CASSRDLAYEQYF. CDR3 nucleotides: TGTGCCAGCAGTAGGGACCTGGCCTACGAGCAGTACTTC.

The chain uses TRBV24-1 and TRBJ2-3; D may be TRBD1 (6 bases). The CDR3 runs to 14 residues. Germline V gene lookup returns CDR1 KGHDR and CDR2 SFDVKD. Trimming stripped 7 bases from V and 5 bases from J, with 15 bases between. CDR3 residues: CATRTGQLEDTQYF. In DNA, the CDR3 is TGTGCCACCAGAACAGGGCAGTTAGAAGATACGCAGTATTTT.

CDR3 sequence: CASSMGTSGSNEQFF. Here the CDR3 DNA reads TGTGCCAGTAGTATGGGGACTAGCGGGAGCAATGAGCAGTTCTTC. This rearrangement joins TRBV19 to TRBJ2-1; TRBD2 aligns across 14 bases. This CDR3 comprises 15 residues. Germline V lookup: CDR1 LNHDA, CDR2 SQIVND (reference sequence). The ends lost 3 bases at V and 6 bases at J; junction bases unmatched: 1.

The chain employs TRBV7-2 and TRBJ2-2; D is perhaps TRBD2 (6 bases). V dropped 5 bases and J dropped 2 bases, with 18 bases sitting between them. Looked up from germline, CDR1 is SGHTA and CDR2 is FQGNSA. The CDR3 has 17 residues. For the CDR3, the DNA is TGTGCCAGCAGCCGTCAACCGGGACTGGGCAACACCGGGGAGCTGTTTTTT. Residues: CASSRQPGLGNTGELFF.

The V gene is TRBV28, the J gene TRBJ1-1; TRBD1 agrees at 8 bases. This CDR3 is built from 12 residues. Germline CDR1 is MDHEN and CDR2 is SYDVKM. V dropped 4 bases and J dropped 9; count of bases not matched to a gene: 4. CDR3 amino acids: CASSSRGLKAFF. The CDR3 DNA reads TGTGCCAGCAGTTCCAGGGGGCTCAAAGCTTTCTTT.

The CDR3 sequence: CASSRGSAPSGNTIYF. DNA for the CDR3: TGTGCCAGCAGCAGGGGTTCGGCCCCATCTGGAAACACCATATATTTT. The chain links TRBV5-4 to TRBJ1-3; D is perhaps TRBD1 (5 bases). Germline values: CDR1 SGHNT, CDR2 YYREEE (reference sequence). CDR3 length: 16 residues. V was trimmed by 4 bases and J by 1 base, leaving 15 bases between them.

A single count supports this clone. J is TRBJ2-5 and V is TRBV7-8, with 7 bases identical to TRBD2. CDR1 SGHVS and CDR2 FQNEAQ come from the germline V gene. The CDR3 is 17 residues long. V was clipped by 0 bases and J by 5 bases; unmatched bases: 12. The CDR3 DNA sequence: TGTGCCAGCAGCTTAGCGCAGGAGGGAGGGCCAGGGGAGACCCAGTACTTC. It specifies CASSLAQEGGPGETQYF.